This entry lists 30 T cell receptor beta chains sequenced from one sample in a study of blood T cell repertoires in COVID-19. TCRdb's table, derived via immunoSEQ multiplex PCR, lists solely in-frame clones and lacks some. The sample lists approximately 46,000 clones; 81% were seen once. Material: peripheral blood. These receptors were obtained from a woman at least 80 years old with COVID-19, enrolled during active disease.

V is TRBV5-5 and J is TRBJ2-2, with 7 bases fitting TRBD1. The germline V gene encodes CDR1 SGHKS and CDR2 YYEKEE (reference sequence). Germline trimming cut 0 bases from V and 3 bases from J; bases unmatched to any gene: 2. CDR3 length: 15 residues. CDR3 bases: TGTGCCAGCAGCTTGGGACAGGGTGACACCGGGGAGCTGTTTTTT. Translation: CASSLGQGDTGELFF.

V and J are TRBV7-6 and TRBJ2-5; 7 bases are a match to TRBD2. The CDR3 covers 15 residues. The ends lost 1 base at V and 4 bases at J; junction bases unmatched: 6. Germline V CDR1 and CDR2: SGHVS, FNYEAQ. CDR3 bases: TGTGCCAGCAGCTTAGGGGCAGGCGGGAGAGAGACCCAGTACTTC. Encoded protein: CASSLGAGGRETQYF.

The chain carries TRBV29-1 and TRBJ1-4; tentative D call: TRBD1 (6 bases). The CDR3 consists of 13 residues. Germline V gene sequence: CDR1 SQVTM, CDR2 ANQGSEA. V dropped 8 bases and J dropped 5 bases, with 15 bases sitting between them. CDR3 sequence (DNA): TGCAGCTACAGCCGGGACAAAAATGAAAAACTGTTTTTT. As protein: CSYSRDKNEKLFF.

A single count supports this clone. The chain carries TRBV11-1 and TRBJ2-3, with TRBD1 matching over 8 bases. The V gene's germline CDR1 is SGHAT and CDR2 FQDESV (reference sequence). The ends lost 1 base at V and 3 bases at J; junction bases unmatched: 6. The CDR3 is 16 amino acids. The CDR3 bases are TGTGCCAGCAGCTTAGGCAGGGGGCGCGATACAGATACGCAGTATTTT. Residues: CASSLGRGRDTDTQYF.

This chain links TRBV10-1 with TRBJ2-3; the D gene is possibly TRBD1 (5 bases). This CDR3 contains 10 residues. Germline CDR1 is WNHNN and CDR2 is SYGVQD (reference sequence). With 11 bases removed from V and 5 bases from J, the gap between germline ends came to 8 bases. CDR3 protein: CAGTGDTQYF. In nucleotides, the CDR3 is TGCGCCGGAACAGGAGATACGCAGTATTTT.

The CDR3 loop is CASRARSGREETQYF. The CDR3 bases are TGTGCCAGCAGGGCCCGTAGCGGGAGGGAAGAGACCCAGTACTTC. The chain has TRBV6-5 and TRBJ2-5; TRBD2 aligns across 11 bases. The V and J ends lost 6 bases and 3 bases, in that order; junction bases with no gene match: 6. Germline CDR1 MNHEY, CDR2 SVGAGI. The CDR3 runs to 15 residues.

The chain uses TRBV7-9 and TRBJ1-5; 10 bases are shared with TRBD1. This CDR3 has 15 amino acids. With V trimmed by 5 bases and J by 5 bases, 6 bases remained unmatched. Germline lookup yields CDR1 SEHNR and CDR2 FQNEAQ (reference sequence). For the CDR3, the DNA is TGTGCCAGCAGCCCGGGGACAGGGGCTCATCAGCCCCAGCATTTT. Protein product: CASSPGTGAHQPQHF.

V usage is TRBV9 and J usage is TRBJ2-2; the match to TRBD2 covers 8 bases. Germline CDR1 SGDLS, CDR2 YYNGEE. Losses at the gene ends were 2 bases for V and 2 bases for J; bases not matched to a gene: 11. The CDR3 contains 18 residues. The CDR3 reads CASSVSTTSGLNTGELFF. The CDR3 DNA reads TGTGCCAGCAGCGTGTCAACTACTAGCGGTTTAAACACCGGGGAGCTGTTTTTT.

V usage is TRBV9 and J usage is TRBJ2-2; 15 nucleotides line up with TRBD2. V lost 3 bases and J lost 4; bases outside the gene matches: 10. Germline V gives CDR1 SGDLS, CDR2 YYNGEE. The CDR3 contains 19 residues. As DNA, the CDR3 is TGTGCCAGCAGCGGGACTAGCGGGAGGGCCTTGATTTCCACCGGGGAGCTGTTTTTT. It translates to CASSGTSGRALISTGELFF.

The chain combines TRBV2 with TRBJ2-2; 7 bases align to TRBD1. The length of the CDR3 is 15 residues. The germline gives CDR1 SNHLY, CDR2 FYNNEI. J was trimmed by 5 bases and V by 5 bases; bases with no gene match: 8. CDR3 nucleotide sequence: TGTGCCAGCAGTACTACAGGGGTCAGGACCGGGGAGCTGTTTTTT. Amino acids: CASSTTGVRTGELFF.

This chain's CDR3 is CASSSGTPTQYF. The DNA for the CDR3 is TGTGCCAGCAGCTCCGGGACACCAACGCAGTATTTT. The chain recombines TRBV11-2 with TRBJ2-3, with a tentative D call TRBD1 (6 bases). Per the germline V gene, CDR1 is SGHAT and CDR2 is FQNNGV. The CDR3 spans 12 residues. Trimming removed 4 bases at V and 9 bases at J, with 11 bases between.

The V and J genes are TRBV27 and TRBJ2-3; TRBD1 is a possible D gene (10 bases). The V end lost 3 bases, the J end lost 9 bases, and 22 bases lay between the germline ends. CDR1 and CDR2 from the germline V gene are MNHEY and SMNVEV (reference sequence). This CDR3 spans 16 amino acids. The CDR3 reads CASSLTGGGRALTQYF. The CDR3 coding sequence is TGTGCCAGCAGTTTGACAGGGGGCGGGAGGGCATTGACGCAGTATTTT.

The rearrangement uses TRBV27 and TRBJ1-2; D might be TRBD1 (6 bases). With 5 bases removed from V and 6 bases from J, the gap between germline ends came to 19 bases. The germline CDR1 and CDR2 sequences are MNHEY and SMNVEV (reference sequence). The CDR3 is 15 amino acids. CDR3 loop: CASSTQDSPIDGYTF. For the CDR3, the DNA is TGTGCCAGCAGTACCCAGGACAGTCCGATTGATGGCTACACCTTC.

The rearrangement uses TRBV5-5 and TRBJ2-2; D gene ambiguous. The CDR3 has 13 amino acids. Germline values: CDR1 SGHKS, CDR2 YYEKEE (reference sequence). V gave up 2 bases and J gave up 8 bases, with 10 bases separating them. This chain's CDR3 is CASSFSVSGELFF. Written as DNA, the CDR3 is TGTGCCAGCAGCTTTTCAGTGTCAGGGGAGCTGTTTTTT.

V usage is TRBV19 and J usage is TRBJ1-5, with TRBD1 matching 7 bases. Losses at the gene ends were 1 base for V and 7 bases for J; bases not matched to a gene: 4. There are 14 residues in the CDR3. From germline, CDR1 is LNHDA and CDR2 SQIVND (reference sequence). The CDR3 protein is CASSIATGQQPQHF. As DNA, the CDR3 is TGTGCCAGTAGTATAGCCACGGGACAGCAGCCCCAGCATTTT.

The rearrangement links TRBV6-5 to TRBJ1-3; D gene unclear. This CDR3 is 15 amino acids long. Per germline, CDR1 MNHEY and CDR2 SVGAGI. V dropped 6 bases and J dropped 4 bases, with 16 bases sitting between them. CDR3 protein: CASRTAGLWGNTIYF. CDR3 in DNA: TGTGCCAGCAGGACGGCCGGACTTTGGGGAAACACCATATATTTT.

V gene TRBV27 combines with J gene TRBJ1-1, with 7 positions matching TRBD1. Looked up from germline, CDR1 is MNHEY and CDR2 is SMNVEV (reference sequence). J was trimmed by 2 bases and V by 5 bases; bases with no gene match: 5. The CDR3 extends over 14 amino acids. The CDR3, as DNA: TGTGCCAGCAGTCCGGACAGGAGAAACACTGAAGCTTTCTTT. Translating it yields CASSPDRRNTEAFF.

The chain uses TRBV7-2 and TRBJ1-4; 10 bases fit TRBD1. Looked up from germline, CDR1 is SGHTA and CDR2 is FQGNSA. The trim removed 3 bases at V and 8 bases at J, leaving 0 bases unmatched. This CDR3 contains 13 residues. In DNA, the CDR3 is TGTGCCAGCAGCTTGGGACAGGGGGAAAAACTGTTTTTT. Amino acid sequence: CASSLGQGEKLFF.

The chain links TRBV29-1 to TRBJ1-1; D uncertain. The CDR3 extends over 11 amino acids. Trimming took 8 bases from V and 6 from J, leaving 13 bases between them. Germline assignment: CDR1 SQVTM and CDR2 ANQGSEA. The CDR3 DNA reads TGCAGCTCCAGGTCTGGCCCTGAAGCTTTCTTT. It specifies CSSRSGPEAFF.

The chain uses TRBV7-2 and TRBJ2-3; 9 bases agree with TRBD1. V lost 7 bases, J lost 0 bases, and 5 bases stayed unmatched. The CDR3 length is 15 residues. The V gene's germline CDR1 is SGHTA and CDR2 FQGNSA. CDR3 DNA sequence: TGTGCCAGCAACTACAGGGGGCAGAGCACAGATACGCAGTATTTT. Its translation is CASNYRGQSTDTQYF.

This clone was detected a few times. This sequence joins TRBV27 and TRBJ2-5; a weak D match, TRBD2 (5 bases). The CDR3 sequence is 16 residues long. The germline gives CDR1 MNHEY, CDR2 SMNVEV (reference sequence). V lost 2 bases to trimming and J lost 4 bases, with 17 bases between them. The CDR3 bases are TGTGCCAGCAGTTTAGGTCGTCTAGCTAACGCAGAGACCCAGTACTTC. Its translation: CASSLGRLANAETQYF.

The J gene is TRBJ2-7, the V gene TRBV7-9; 10 bases are shared with TRBD1. The CDR3 is made up of 13 amino acids. Germline CDR1 and CDR2: SEHNR and FQNEAQ (reference sequence). The ends lost 5 bases at V and 6 bases at J; junction bases unmatched: 4. The CDR3 DNA follows: TGTGCCAGCAGCCGACAGGGGGCGTCCGAGCAGTACTTC. Its protein is CASSRQGASEQYF. Drawing the rest from reference TRBV7-9 and TRBJ2-7, the complete variable domain is DTGVSQNPRHKITKRGQNVTFRCDPISEHNRLYWYRQTLGQGPEFLTYFQNEAQLEKSRLLSDRFSAERPKGSFSTLEIQRTEQGDSAMYLCASSRQGASEQYFGPGTRLTVT.

Only one count was recorded for this clone. The rearrangement links TRBV24-1 to TRBJ2-1; D not resolved. Germline CDR1 and CDR2: KGHDR and SFDVKD. The V gene lost 4 bases and the J gene lost 5 bases, with 11 bases spanning the gap. This CDR3 is built from 14 residues. The CDR3 nucleotides read TGTGCCACCAGTGACCCTAGATCCGACAATGAGCAGTTCTTC. Its protein is CATSDPRSDNEQFF.

This clone was seen a single time. The chain employs TRBV5-5 and TRBJ1-2; a possible D gene is TRBD1 (6 bases). V lost 0 bases and J lost 0, with 12 bases in between. This CDR3 spans 16 amino acids. Germline V lookup: CDR1 SGHKS, CDR2 YYEKEE (reference sequence). The CDR3 here is CASSLGQNRANYGYTF. CDR3 coding DNA: TGTGCCAGCAGCTTGGGGCAGAACAGGGCTAACTATGGCTACACCTTC. Based on the CDR3 plus reference TRBV5-5 and TRBJ1-2, the full variable domain is DAGVTQSPTHLIKTRGQQVTLRCSPISGHKSVSWYQQVLGQGPQFIFQYYEKEERGRGNFPDRFSARQFPNYSSELNVNALLLGDSALYLCASSLGQNRANYGYTFGSGTRLTVV.

V is TRBV27 and J is TRBJ1-6; D call uncertain. This CDR3 contains 12 residues. The V gene's germline CDR1 is MNHEY and CDR2 SMNVEV (reference sequence). V was pared by 9 bases and J by 7 bases, with 10 bases between. CDR3: CASSTVNSPLHF. The CDR3 region has the DNA TGTGCCAGTTCAACAGTAAATTCACCCCTCCACTTT.

This clone occurred once. J is TRBJ2-1 and V is TRBV7-9; 8 nucleotides agree with TRBD2. Trimming cost V 2 bases and J 5 bases; bases outside gene matches: 5. Germline V gene sequence: CDR1 SEHNR, CDR2 FQNEAQ (reference sequence). The CDR3 spans 15 residues. The CDR3 nucleotides read TGTGCCAGCAGCTTAAGTGCGGGAGGAAACAATGAGCAGTTCTTC. The encoded protein is CASSLSAGGNNEQFF.

The chain has TRBV10-1 and TRBJ2-7; the match to TRBD2 covers 8 bases. The CDR3 has 13 residues. The V segment lost 4 bases and the J segment 3 bases; nucleotides outside the gene matches: 2. CDR1 is WNHNN, CDR2 SYGVQD, per germline (reference sequence). In DNA, the CDR3 is TGCGCCAGCAGTGTTAGCGGGATCTACGAGCAGTACTTC. This translates into CASSVSGIYEQYF.

The chain uses TRBV19 and TRBJ2-7; 10 bases fit TRBD2. Unmatched junction bases numbered 8, after V lost 3 bases and J lost 3 bases. Germline V lookup: CDR1 LNHDA, CDR2 SQIVND (reference sequence). This CDR3 contains 16 residues. This CDR3 is CASSMVYGTSVYEQYF. CDR3 coding DNA: TGTGCCAGTAGTATGGTTTATGGGACTAGCGTCTACGAGCAGTACTTC.

V gene TRBV20-1 combines with J gene TRBJ2-1; 8 nucleotides agree with TRBD2. Trimming at V came to 3 bases and at J to 3 bases, leaving 10 bases not matched to a gene. The CDR3 consists of 16 residues. In germline, CDR1 is DFQATT, CDR2 SNEGSKA (reference sequence). CDR3 in DNA: TGCAGTGCTAGTCCCTTTAGCGGGAAGTTCTACAATGAGCAGTTCTTC. Protein product: CSASPFSGKFYNEQFF.

This chain links TRBV27 with TRBJ2-1, with TRBD2 identical over 8 bases. The CDR3 is made up of 15 amino acids. Germline CDR1 MNHEY, CDR2 SMNVEV (reference sequence). V lost 4 bases and J lost 6; bases outside the gene matches: 8. DNA of the CDR3: TGTGCCAGCAGTTATTCGGGAGGGCCCCTCAATGAGCAGTTCTTC. It specifies CASSYSGGPLNEQFF.